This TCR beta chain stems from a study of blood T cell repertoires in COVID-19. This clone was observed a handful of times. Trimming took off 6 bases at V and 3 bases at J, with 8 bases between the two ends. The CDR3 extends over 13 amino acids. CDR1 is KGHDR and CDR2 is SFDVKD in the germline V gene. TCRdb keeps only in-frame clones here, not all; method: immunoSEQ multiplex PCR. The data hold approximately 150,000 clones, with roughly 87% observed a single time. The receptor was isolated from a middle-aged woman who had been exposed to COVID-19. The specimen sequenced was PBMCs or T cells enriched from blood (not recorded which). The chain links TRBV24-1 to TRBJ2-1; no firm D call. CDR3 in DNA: TGTGCCACCAGTCGTGAGGACTACAATGAGCAGTTCTTC. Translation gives CATSREDYNEQFF.